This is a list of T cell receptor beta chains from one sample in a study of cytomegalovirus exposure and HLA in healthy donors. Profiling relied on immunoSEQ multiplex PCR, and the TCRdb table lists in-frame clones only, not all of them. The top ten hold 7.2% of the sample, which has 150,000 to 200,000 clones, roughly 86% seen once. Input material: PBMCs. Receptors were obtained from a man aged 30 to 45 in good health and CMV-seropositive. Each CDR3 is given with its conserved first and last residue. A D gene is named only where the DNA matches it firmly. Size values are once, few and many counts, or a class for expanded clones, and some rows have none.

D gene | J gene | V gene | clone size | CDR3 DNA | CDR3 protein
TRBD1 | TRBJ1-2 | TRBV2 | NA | TGTGCCAGCAGTGAAGCGACAGGGGGCCGGTATGGCTACACCTTC | CASSEATGGRYGYTF
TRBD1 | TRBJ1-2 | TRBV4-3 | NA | TGCGCCAGCAGCCAAGAAGGCAGGGGGTCTTATGGCTACACCTTC | CASSQEGRGSYGYTF
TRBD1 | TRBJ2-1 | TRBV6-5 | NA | TGTGCCAGCAGGTCAGGACAGGGTTCCTACAATGAGCAGTTCTTC | CASRSGQGSYNEQFF
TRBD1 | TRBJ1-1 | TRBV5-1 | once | TGCGCCAGCAGCCCGGGACAGGGGGGCACTGAAGCTTTCTTT | CASSPGQGGTEAFF
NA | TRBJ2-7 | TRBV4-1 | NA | TGCGCCAGCAGCCAATTACCCGGTATGGCGCAAGGGACCTACGAGCAGTACTTC | CASSQLPGMAQGTYEQYF
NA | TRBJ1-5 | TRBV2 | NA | TGTGCCAGCAGGGAACAGGGACTCGGCGACTGGGGTCAGCCCCAGCATTTT | CASREQGLGDWGQPQHF
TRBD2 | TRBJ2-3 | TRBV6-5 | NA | TGTGCCAGCAGTTACTCGTGGACTAGCTCAGATACGCAGTATTTT | CASSYSWTSSDTQYF
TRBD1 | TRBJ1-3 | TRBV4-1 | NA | TGCGCCAGCAGCCAGCCCGGGACAGGGTCTGGAAACACCATATATTTT | CASSQPGTGSGNTIYF
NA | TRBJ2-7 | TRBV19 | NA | TGTGCCAGTAGTATAGATAACCCAGGCCGGAGCGAGCAGTACTTC | CASSIDNPGRSEQYF
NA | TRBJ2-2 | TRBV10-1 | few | TGCGCCAGCAGTGCTTTGGGCAGGAACACCGGGGAGCTGTTTTTT | CASSALGRNTGELFF
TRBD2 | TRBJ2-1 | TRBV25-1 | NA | TGTGCCAGCAGTGAACCGGGGGGATTCTCCTACAATGAGCAGTTCTTC | CASSEPGGFSYNEQFF
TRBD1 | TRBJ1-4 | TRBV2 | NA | TGTGCCAGCAGAGGACAGGATGAAAAACTGTTTTTT | CASRGQDEKLFF
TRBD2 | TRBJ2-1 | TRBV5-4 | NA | TGTGCCAGCAGCCCTCCTGTCTCGACTAGCGGGAGACCCTACAATGAGCAGTTCTTC | CASSPPVSTSGRPYNEQFF
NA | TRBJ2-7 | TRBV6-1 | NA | TGTGCCAGTCGAAATTTCGAGCAGTACTTC | CASRNFEQYF
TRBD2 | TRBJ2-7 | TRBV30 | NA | TGTGCCTGGGGCAGGGGACTAGCGGGAATCTCCTACGAGCAGTACTTC | CAWGRGLAGISYEQYF
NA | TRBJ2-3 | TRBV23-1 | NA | TGCGCCAGCAGTCATACTGGAGGAGAGACCCGCACAGATACGCAGTATTTT | CASSHTGGETRTDTQYF
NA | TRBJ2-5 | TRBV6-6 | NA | TGTGCCAGCACCTCTGGTCTCGGGTGGGAGACCCAGTACTTC | CASTSGLGWETQYF
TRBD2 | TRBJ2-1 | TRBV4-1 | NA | TGCGCCAGCAGCTACGAGCGGGAGCGATACAATGAGCAGTTCTTC | CASSYERERYNEQFF
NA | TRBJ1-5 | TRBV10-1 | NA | TGCGCCAGCAGGGCTCCGCCCGTTCTTTATAGCAATCAGCCCCAGCATTTT | CASRAPPVLYSNQPQHF
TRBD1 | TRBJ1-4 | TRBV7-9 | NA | TGTGCCAGCAGCTTAGCCAGGGGGTTTAATGAAAAACTGTTTTTT | CASSLARGFNEKLFF
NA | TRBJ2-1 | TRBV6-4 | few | TGTGCCAGCGCTGACGGTGACAATGAGCAGTTCTTC | CASADGDNEQFF
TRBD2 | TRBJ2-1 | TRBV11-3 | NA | TGTGCCAGCAGCTTAGATCCAATAGCGGGGGCTTACTACAATGAGCAGTTCTTC | CASSLDPIAGAYYNEQFF
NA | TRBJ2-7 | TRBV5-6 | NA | TGTGCCAGCAGCTCGGGGACGGGGATCTACGAGCAGTACTTC | CASSSGTGIYEQYF
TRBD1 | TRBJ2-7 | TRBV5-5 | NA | TGTGCCAGCAGCCTGACAGGGGGCGAACTCCCGAGGGGGCAGTACTTC | CASSLTGGELPRGQYF
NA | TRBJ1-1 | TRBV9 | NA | TGTGCCAGCAGCGCCGCTGACTGGAACACTGAAGCTTTCTTT | CASSAADWNTEAFF
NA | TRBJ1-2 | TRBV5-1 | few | TGCGCCAGCAGCTTGGAAGGGACTTCAGGGGGCTACACCTTC | CASSLEGTSGGYTF
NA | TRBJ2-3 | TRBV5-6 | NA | TGTGCCAGCAGCTCCGGGGGCAGGGATACGCAGTATTTT | CASSSGGRDTQYF
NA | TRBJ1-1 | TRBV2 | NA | TGTGCCAGCTCCCTGGTGGGTCTGAACACTGAAGCTTTCTTT | CASSLVGLNTEAFF
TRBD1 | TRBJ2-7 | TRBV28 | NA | TGTGCCAGCGAAACAGGGGGCGCGGCGGGCTCCTACGAGCAGTACTTC | CASETGGAAGSYEQYF
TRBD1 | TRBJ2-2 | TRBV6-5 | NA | TGTGCCAGCAGTCACGGACAGGGTCTGGCCGGGGAGCTGTTTTTT | CASSHGQGLAGELFF
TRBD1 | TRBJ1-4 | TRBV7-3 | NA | TGTGCCAGCAGCTCGGGACAGCCCGGGGAAAAACTGTTTTTT | CASSSGQPGEKLFF
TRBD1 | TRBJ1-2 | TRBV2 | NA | TGTGCCAGCAGTGAGGGGTCGGAGAAGGGGGCGAGCTACACCTTC | CASSEGSEKGASYTF
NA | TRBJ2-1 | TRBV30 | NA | TGTGTCTGGGACGAGGGGGGGAGCTCCTACAATGAGCAGTTCTTC | CVWDEGGSSYNEQFF
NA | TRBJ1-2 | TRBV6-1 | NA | TGTGCCAGCAGTGCGTTGGTGGGGTTTGGCTACACCTTC | CASSALVGFGYTF
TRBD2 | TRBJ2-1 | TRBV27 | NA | TGTGCCAGCAGATCTCCCCCCTTTGCGGGAGAATCCTACAATGAGCAGTTCTTC | CASRSPPFAGESYNEQFF
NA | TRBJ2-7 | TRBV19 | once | TGTGCCAGTAGTGGCCCAGGGGTATGGTACGAGCAGTACTTC | CASSGPGVWYEQYF
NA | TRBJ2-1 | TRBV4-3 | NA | TGCGCCAGCAGCTCCAGCAGCAGAGGACCGACTAGGAATGAGCAGTTCTTC | CASSSSSRGPTRNEQFF